The 31 T cell receptor beta chains given below trace back to one sample, sequenced in a study of blood T cell repertoires in COVID-19. The data were produced by immunoSEQ multiplex PCR, yet TCRdb's version contains in-frame clones alone and is incomplete. This table has about 240,000 clones, about 81% appearing once. The sequenced sample consisted of peripheral blood. The receptors were gathered from a woman aged 60-75 years with active or convalescent COVID-19.

V is TRBV10-3 and J is TRBJ2-2; the match to TRBD2 covers 8 bases. Germline CDR1 is ENHRY and CDR2 is SYGVKD. V lost 11 bases to trimming and J lost 0 bases; unmatched junction nucleotides: 2. This CDR3 is built from 13 residues. CDR3 DNA sequence: TGTGCCTGCGGGGGGTCGAACACCGGGGAGCTGTTTTTT. Protein product: CACGGSNTGELFF.

The rearrangement joins TRBV2 to TRBJ2-2; 10 positions agree with TRBD1. Germline trimming cut 6 bases from V and 3 bases from J; bases unmatched to any gene: 4. This CDR3 has 15 residues. Germline CDR1 SNHLY, CDR2 FYNNEI. The CDR3 sequence: CASRKGQGDTGELFF. For the CDR3, the DNA is TGTGCCAGCAGGAAAGGACAGGGGGACACCGGGGAGCTGTTTTTT.

The chain carries TRBV15 and TRBJ2-7, with a possible D match to TRBD1 (6 bases). Germline-derived CDR1 and CDR2 are LNHNV and YYDKDF (reference sequence). This CDR3 is 15 amino acids long. Trimming took off 5 bases at V and 4 bases at J, with 18 bases between the two ends. CDR3 sequence reads: CATSSAGATRYEQYF. CDR3 in DNA: TGTGCCACCAGCTCGGCAGGGGCCACCCGGTACGAGCAGTACTTC.

This rearrangement joins TRBV19 to TRBJ1-5, with 10 bases matching TRBD1. Germline CDR1 is LNHDA and CDR2 is SQIVND (reference sequence). With V trimmed by 4 bases and J by 2 bases, 5 bases remained unmatched. The CDR3 is 16 amino acids. The CDR3: CASSTGTGVGNQPQHF. The CDR3 nucleotides are TGTGCCAGTAGTACGGGGACAGGGGTCGGCAATCAGCCCCAGCATTTT.

The genes are TRBV19 and TRBJ1-3; D not resolved. The ends were cut back, 6 bases at V and 1 base at J, with 7 bases in the middle. This CDR3 spans 13 amino acids. From germline, CDR1 is LNHDA and CDR2 SQIVND (reference sequence). The CDR3 reads CASSLNSGNTIYF. The CDR3 coding sequence is TGTGCCAGTAGCCTTAATTCTGGAAACACCATATATTTT.

In its sample, this clone was seen once. The CDR3 reads CASSQDTGQGSYNEQFF. The DNA of the CDR3 is TGCGCCAGCAGCCAAGATACAGGCCAGGGATCCTACAATGAGCAGTTCTTC. The gene calls are TRBV4-3 and TRBJ2-1, with a weak D call TRBD1 (5 bases). The CDR3 runs to 17 residues. The germline CDR1 and CDR2 sequences are LGHNA and YSLEER. Trimming removed 0 bases at V and 1 base at J, with 13 bases between.

J is TRBJ1-2 and V is TRBV5-1; D remains unclear. V shed 0 bases and J shed 0 bases, with 6 bases lying between them. Per the germline V gene, CDR1 is SGHRS and CDR2 is YFSETQ. This CDR3 has 14 residues. CDR3 loop: CASSLVATNYGYTF. The DNA for the CDR3 is TGCGCCAGCAGCTTGGTGGCCACTAACTATGGCTACACCTTC.

This clone was detected many times. V is TRBV27 and J is TRBJ1-2; 9 bases align to TRBD1. The ends lost 6 bases at V and 7 bases at J; junction bases unmatched: 6. Germline-derived CDR1 and CDR2 are MNHEY and SMNVEV (reference sequence). The CDR3 sequence is 13 residues long. CDR3 sequence: CASRTGGKGGYTF. In DNA form, the CDR3 reads TGTGCCAGCAGGACAGGGGGGAAAGGTGGCTACACCTTC.

This clone was detected once. The gene calls are TRBV10-1 and TRBJ1-1; no firm D call. This CDR3 spans 14 amino acids. Per the germline V gene, CDR1 is WNHNN and CDR2 is SYGVQD (reference sequence). Deletions cut 0 bases from V and 1 base from J, with 6 bases between. This CDR3 is CASSESAGNTEAFF. The CDR3 DNA is TGCGCCAGCAGTGAGTCGGCGGGGAACACTGAAGCTTTCTTT.

The V gene is TRBV4-1, the J gene TRBJ1-4, with TRBD1 matching 7 bases. V trimming: 0 bases; J trimming: 6 bases; junction bases outside the gene matches: 7. The CDR3 spans 16 residues. Per germline, CDR1 MGHRA and CDR2 YSYEKL. The DNA for the CDR3 is TGCGCCAGCAGCCAAGATTACAGGGGATCGGATGAAAAACTGTTTTTT. It is translated as CASSQDYRGSDEKLFF.

V and J are TRBV5-8 and TRBJ2-7, with TRBD1 identical over 9 bases. CDR1 is SGHTS, CDR2 YDEGEE, per germline. V lost 4 bases to trimming and J lost 1 base; unmatched junction nucleotides: 6. This CDR3 contains 15 residues. The DNA of the CDR3 is TGTGCCAGCAGCCCGGGGACAGGGTCTTCCTACGAGCAGTACTTC. Translation gives CASSPGTGSSYEQYF.

This clone was seen repeatedly, ten times or more. The CDR3 protein is CASSTTYEQYF. Written as DNA, the CDR3 is TGTGCCAGCAGCACTACCTACGAGCAGTACTTC. The chain uses TRBV13 and TRBJ2-7; D gene uncertain. Per germline, CDR1 PRHDT and CDR2 FYEKMQ (reference sequence). The V gene lost 5 bases and the J gene lost 2 bases, with 4 bases spanning the gap. The CDR3 is made up of 11 amino acids.

There are many counts of this clone. This chain connects TRBV6-5 to TRBJ1-1; D perhaps matches TRBD1 (6 bases). Trimming shortened V by 5 bases and J by 11 bases, and 24 bases separated the two germline ends. This CDR3 is built from 15 residues. Germline V gives CDR1 MNHEY, CDR2 SVGAGI. CDR3 sequence (DNA): TGTGCCAGCAGTAGCCCGGGACAACCCCCACTGGAGGCTTTCTTT. Residues: CASSSPGQPPLEAFF.

This clone showed up many times. The chain recombines TRBV19 with TRBJ1-1; 9 bases are shared with TRBD1. Looked up from germline, CDR1 is LNHDA and CDR2 is SQIVND (reference sequence). Trimming at V came to 6 bases and at J to 1 base, leaving 9 bases not matched to a gene. The CDR3 loop spans 16 amino acids. The CDR3 nucleotides are TGTGCCAGTAGCCGAAACCAGGGACAGGGGAACACTGAAGCTTTCTTT. Translation gives CASSRNQGQGNTEAFF.

The chain employs TRBV20-1 and TRBJ2-3; the D is unclear. The ends were cut back, 5 bases at V and 3 bases at J, with 6 bases in the middle. The CDR3 is 11 residues long. Germline values: CDR1 DFQATT, CDR2 SNEGSKA (reference sequence). The CDR3 here is CSAPRTDTQYF. The CDR3 DNA is TGCAGTGCTCCCCGTACAGATACGCAGTATTTT.

The chain employs TRBV9 and TRBJ2-3, with TRBD2 identical over 7 bases. The V segment lost 4 bases and the J segment 4 bases; nucleotides outside the gene matches: 9. The V gene's germline CDR1 is SGDLS and CDR2 YYNGEE. The CDR3 extends over 15 amino acids. CDR3 coding DNA: TGTGCCAGCAGCCCCCTCGGGGAGGGTCCAGATACGCAGTATTTT. It is translated as CASSPLGEGPDTQYF.

The genes are TRBV24-1 and TRBJ2-5, with a tentative D call TRBD2 (7 bases). Trimming removed 11 bases from V and 2 bases from J, with 17 bases in between. Germline V gene data show CDR1 as KGHDR and CDR2 as SFDVKD. This CDR3 spans 14 amino acids. The CDR3 DNA reads as TGTGCCAGCACGAGGGGGGGACAACAAGAGACCCAGTACTTC. Translation: CASTRGGQQETQYF.

The chain links TRBV19 to TRBJ1-1; the D gene is possibly TRBD1 (6 bases). The CDR3 is 13 residues long. Trimming stripped 1 base from V and 4 bases from J, with 7 bases between. In germline, CDR1 is LNHDA, CDR2 SQIVND (reference sequence). The CDR3 loop is CASSIGTATEAFF. The CDR3 nucleotides are TGTGCCAGTAGTATAGGGACAGCCACTGAAGCTTTCTTT.

The chain combines TRBV30 with TRBJ1-1; a weak D match, TRBD1 (5 bases). Per the germline V gene, CDR1 is GTSNPN and CDR2 is SVGIG (reference sequence). The V and J ends lost 3 bases and 1 base respectively, with 9 bases between them. The CDR3 runs 13 residues. CDR3 sequence reads: CAWSQQGNTEAFF. The CDR3 nucleotides are TGTGCCTGGAGCCAGCAGGGGAACACTGAAGCTTTCTTT.

The chain is built from TRBV6-2 or TRBV6-3 and TRBJ1-2, with TRBD1 as a possible D gene (5 bases). This CDR3 is 14 amino acids long. Germline values: CDR1 MNHEY, CDR2 SVGEGT. V lost 0 bases, J lost 4 bases, and 9 bases lay in between. CDR3 loop: CASSYSIDSYGYTF. DNA for the CDR3: TGTGCCAGCAGTTACTCGATCGACAGCTATGGCTACACCTTC.

The genes are TRBV19 and TRBJ2-2; possible D gene TRBD2, 6 bases. This CDR3 is 18 amino acids long. V lost 3 bases, J lost 4 bases, and 21 bases lay in between. CDR1 is LNHDA and CDR2 is SQIVND in the germline V gene (reference sequence). CDR3 coding DNA: TGTGCCAGTAGTATGGCGGTTTTGAGGAGGGTGTCCACCGGGGAGCTGTTTTTT. Its translation is CASSMAVLRRVSTGELFF. Complete variable domain (other parts from reference TRBV19 and TRBJ2-2): DGGITQSPKYLFRKEGQNVTLSCEQNLNHDAMYWYRQDPGQGLRLIYYSQIVNDFQKGDIAEGYSVSREKKESFPLTVTSAQKNPTAFYLCASSMAVLRRVSTGELFFGEGSRLTVL.

The gene calls are TRBV2 and TRBJ2-1, with D perhaps matching TRBD1 (6 bases). This CDR3 has 15 amino acids. Germline CDR1 is SNHLY and CDR2 is FYNNEI. V was trimmed by 6 bases and J by 7 bases, leaving 19 bases between them. CDR3 sequence (DNA): TGTGCCAGCAGGGAGACAGGTGTTGGGAGAAATGAGCAGTTCTTC. Translated: CASRETGVGRNEQFF.

This chain connects TRBV6-1 to TRBJ1-1; D remains unclear. The ends were cut back, 4 bases at V and 6 bases at J, with 21 bases in the middle. The CDR3 loop spans 16 amino acids. The V gene's germline CDR1 is MNHNS and CDR2 SASEGT. CDR3 region: CASSATLTGTYAEAFF. The DNA of the CDR3 is TGTGCCAGCAGTGCCACCTTAACGGGAACCTACGCTGAAGCTTTCTTT.

The rearrangement joins TRBV6-6 to TRBJ1-6; 10 bases align to TRBD1. CDR3 length equals 16 residues. Looked up from germline, CDR1 is MNHNY and CDR2 is SVGAGI (reference sequence). The J segment lost 10 bases and the V segment lost 0 bases, leaving 6 bases of the junction unmatched. The CDR3 nucleotides are TGTGCCAGCAGTTACTCCCCCGGGACAGGGGACTCACCCCTCCACTTT. This translates into CASSYSPGTGDSPLHF.

The chain recombines TRBV3-1 (or the pseudogene TRBV3-2) with TRBJ2-2; the match to TRBD2 covers 9 bases. Germline V gene lookup returns CDR1 LGHDT and CDR2 YNNKEL (reference sequence). V shed 0 bases and J 7 bases; nucleotides not matched to a gene: 6. This CDR3 contains 16 residues. CDR3 in amino acids: CASSQEGGGAIGELFF. CDR3 DNA sequence: TGTGCCAGCAGCCAAGAAGGCGGGGGGGCAATCGGGGAGCTGTTTTTT.

The chain has TRBV4-1 and TRBJ2-1; 11 bases are shared with TRBD2. The germline CDR1 and CDR2 sequences are MGHRA and YSYEKL. CDR3 length equals 16 residues. V gave up 2 bases and J gave up 8 bases; unmatched junction bases: 8. The CDR3 loop reads CASSQRRLAGSDEQFF. The CDR3 region has the DNA TGCGCCAGCAGCCAACGGAGACTAGCGGGGTCCGATGAGCAGTTCTTC.

This rearrangement joins TRBV6-5 to TRBJ1-3; perhaps TRBD1 as D (5 bases). In germline, CDR1 is MNHEY, CDR2 SVGAGI. The CDR3 sequence is 13 residues long. Trimming left V 10 bases short and J 1 base short, with 11 bases between. CDR3 sequence: CATHRQSGNTIYF. DNA of the CDR3: TGTGCCACACACAGGCAGTCTGGAAACACCATATATTTT.

This clone was seen only once. The V call is TRBV12-2, the J call TRBJ1-3; TRBD1, as called in the table, went unchecked against the DNA. TRBV12-2 is termed a pseudogene. CDR3 length: 18 amino acids. In DNA, the CDR3 is TGTGCAAGTCGGTTAGCCCGACCAGGGCTTATCTCTGGAAACACCATATATTTT. Its protein is CASRLARPGLISGNTIYF.

In DNA, the CDR3 is TGTGCCAGCAGCTCAAGAGACGGGTCGAACACCGGGGAGCTGTTTTTT. Residues: CASSSRDGSNTGELFF. The V call is TRBV7-9, the J call TRBJ2-2; D not certain. V dropped 4 bases and J dropped 0 bases, with 12 bases sitting between them. Germline assignment: CDR1 SEHNR and CDR2 FQNEAQ (reference sequence). CDR3 length: 16 amino acids.

The gene calls are TRBV7-2 and TRBJ1-5, with 8 bases identical to TRBD1. Looked up from germline, CDR1 is SGHTA and CDR2 is FQGNSA. This CDR3 spans 17 amino acids. J lost 0 bases, V lost 2 bases, and 6 bases had no gene match. The CDR3 reads CASSLSGTGFSNQPQHF. The CDR3 region has the DNA TGTGCCAGCAGCTTATCGGGGACAGGTTTTAGCAATCAGCCCCAGCATTTT.

The chain uses TRBV7-3 and TRBJ2-2, with no clear D. The CDR3 is 16 amino acids. Trimming cost V 5 bases and J 3 bases, with 16 bases left between them. Germline V gene sequence: CDR1 SGHTA, CDR2 FQGTGA. CDR3 in amino acids: CASSLLVASDTGELFF. For the CDR3, the DNA is TGTGCCAGCAGCCTACTTGTCGCGTCGGACACCGGGGAGCTGTTTTTT.